A selection of T cell receptor beta chains follows, all from one sample in a study of beta chain features in type 1 diabetes. Only in-frame clones appear in the TCRdb table, and some are missing; sequencing was by immunoSEQ multiplex PCR. The sample lists approximately 340,000 clones, about 14% occurring once. Sequencing was performed on naive CD4+ T cells from blood. Receptor source: a woman between 18 and 29 years old in good health. Each CDR3 is given with its conserved first and last residue. Fields, in order: J gene, CDR3 length, V gene, clone size, D gene, CDR3 DNA, CDR3 protein. A D gene is named only where the DNA matches it firmly. Expanded clones are given a class, and other clones once, few, many or no size at all.

j_call: TRBJ2-7
cdr3_length: 15
v_call: TRBV7-3
clone_size: NA
d_call: NA
cdr3_nt: TGTGCCAGCAGCTCCACTGCGGCAGGGTCCTACGAGCAGTACTTC
cdr3_aa: CASSSTAAGSYEQYF

j_call: TRBJ1-1
cdr3_length: 13
v_call: TRBV5-1
clone_size: NA
d_call: NA
cdr3_nt: TGCGCCAGCAGCCGACAGGACGGCACTGAAGCTTTCTTT
cdr3_aa: CASSRQDGTEAFF

j_call: TRBJ1-2
cdr3_length: 15
v_call: TRBV30
clone_size: few
d_call: NA
cdr3_nt: TGTGCCTGGAGTGTCCCGACGGAGCCTAACTATGGCTACACCTTC
cdr3_aa: CAWSVPTEPNYGYTF

j_call: TRBJ1-5
cdr3_length: 15
v_call: TRBV19
clone_size: once
d_call: TRBD1
cdr3_nt: TGTGCCAGTAGTGGCCACAGGGGAAGCAATCAGCCCCAGCATTTT
cdr3_aa: CASSGHRGSNQPQHF

j_call: TRBJ2-3
cdr3_length: 15
v_call: TRBV11-2
clone_size: NA
d_call: NA
cdr3_nt: TGTGCCAGCACCCCCGGAGGTCCGCCCTCGGATACGCAGTATTTT
cdr3_aa: CASTPGGPPSDTQYF

j_call: TRBJ1-1
cdr3_length: 14
v_call: TRBV7-9
clone_size: NA
d_call: NA
cdr3_nt: TGTGCCAGCAGCTCTGGCGGGGGAAAAACTGAAGCTTTCTTT
cdr3_aa: CASSSGGGKTEAFF

j_call: TRBJ1-1
cdr3_length: 13
v_call: TRBV14
clone_size: NA
d_call: NA
cdr3_nt: TGTGCCAGCAGCTCTCAGGGGTACACTGAAGCTTTCTTT
cdr3_aa: CASSSQGYTEAFF

j_call: TRBJ2-1
cdr3_length: 15
v_call: TRBV9
clone_size: NA
d_call: TRBD2
cdr3_nt: TGTGCCAGCAGCGTAAGAGCGGGAGGTAGAAATGAGCAGTTCTTC
cdr3_aa: CASSVRAGGRNEQFF

j_call: TRBJ2-4
cdr3_length: 17
v_call: TRBV19
clone_size: NA
d_call: TRBD2
cdr3_nt: TGTGCCAGTAGTACTCCGGGACTAGCGGGAGAGATGGGCATTCAGTACTTC
cdr3_aa: CASSTPGLAGEMGIQYF

j_call: TRBJ2-1
cdr3_length: 12
v_call: TRBV10-3
clone_size: NA
d_call: NA
cdr3_nt: TGTGCCATCAGTGAGAGGGGGAATGAGCAGTTCTTC
cdr3_aa: CAISERGNEQFF

j_call: TRBJ2-5
cdr3_length: 15
v_call: TRBV6-1
clone_size: NA
d_call: TRBD2
cdr3_nt: TGTGCCAGCAGTGACGAGGCTAGCGGGAGAGAGACCCAGTACTTC
cdr3_aa: CASSDEASGRETQYF

j_call: TRBJ2-2
cdr3_length: 16
v_call: TRBV5-1
clone_size: NA
d_call: TRBD1
cdr3_nt: TGCGCCAGCTATGCCACAGGGGGCATGGACACCGGGGAGCTGTTTTTT
cdr3_aa: CASYATGGMDTGELFF

j_call: TRBJ1-1
cdr3_length: 15
v_call: TRBV11-2
clone_size: NA
d_call: NA
cdr3_nt: TGTGCCAGCAGCTTAGTAGGCAGGATGAACACTGAAGCTTTCTTT
cdr3_aa: CASSLVGRMNTEAFF

j_call: TRBJ2-3
cdr3_length: 16
v_call: TRBV5-1
clone_size: few
d_call: TRBD1
cdr3_nt: TGCGCCAGCAGCGCCGACAGGGCCACTAGCACAGATACGCAGTATTTT
cdr3_aa: CASSADRATSTDTQYF

j_call: TRBJ2-7
cdr3_length: 15
v_call: TRBV4-3
clone_size: few
d_call: TRBD1
cdr3_nt: TGCGCCAGCAGCCAGGGCCTGGACAGGGCTCGGGAGCAGTACTTC
cdr3_aa: CASSQGLDRAREQYF

j_call: TRBJ2-7
cdr3_length: 12
v_call: TRBV11-2
clone_size: NA
d_call: TRBD1
cdr3_nt: TGTGCCAGCAGCCAAGACAGGGCCGAGCAGTACTTC
cdr3_aa: CASSQDRAEQYF

j_call: TRBJ2-1
cdr3_length: 15
v_call: TRBV6-6
clone_size: few
d_call: TRBD2
cdr3_nt: TGTGCCAGCACTCTCTCGTCTAGCGGACACAATGAGCAGTTCTTC
cdr3_aa: CASTLSSSGHNEQFF

j_call: TRBJ2-7
cdr3_length: 11
v_call: TRBV20-1
clone_size: NA
d_call: NA
cdr3_nt: TGCAGTGCTAGACCGAGATACGAGCAGTACTTC
cdr3_aa: CSARPRYEQYF

j_call: TRBJ1-5
cdr3_length: 17
v_call: TRBV5-6
clone_size: few
d_call: TRBD1
cdr3_nt: TGTGCCAGCAGCTTGCGTTTACGGGGACAGGAGTCTCAGCCCCAGCATTTT
cdr3_aa: CASSLRLRGQESQPQHF

j_call: TRBJ1-4
cdr3_length: 12
v_call: TRBV6-6
clone_size: NA
d_call: NA
cdr3_nt: TGTGCCAGCAGTTATTGGGGGGAGAAACTGTTTTTT
cdr3_aa: CASSYWGEKLFF

j_call: TRBJ2-7
cdr3_length: 13
v_call: TRBV28
clone_size: few
d_call: TRBD1
cdr3_nt: TGTGCCTGCCACGGGACAGGGAGGAACGAGCAGTACTTC
cdr3_aa: CACHGTGRNEQYF

j_call: TRBJ1-5
cdr3_length: 13
v_call: TRBV29-1
clone_size: NA
d_call: NA
cdr3_nt: TGCAGTTACGGGGAGAACGGCAATCAGCCCCAGCATTTT
cdr3_aa: CSYGENGNQPQHF

j_call: TRBJ2-2
cdr3_length: 13
v_call: TRBV5-4
clone_size: NA
d_call: NA
cdr3_nt: TGTGCCAGCAGGCCAGCGAACACCGGGGAGCTGTTTTTT
cdr3_aa: CASRPANTGELFF

j_call: TRBJ1-1
cdr3_length: 12
v_call: TRBV9
clone_size: few
d_call: NA
cdr3_nt: TGTGCCAGCAGCCCGCGGGGCACTGAAGCTTTCTTT
cdr3_aa: CASSPRGTEAFF

j_call: TRBJ1-3
cdr3_length: 13
v_call: TRBV4-3
clone_size: NA
d_call: NA
cdr3_nt: TGCGCCAGCAGCCGAGCCGGTGGAAACACCATATATTTT
cdr3_aa: CASSRAGGNTIYF

j_call: TRBJ2-5
cdr3_length: 14
v_call: TRBV19
clone_size: few
d_call: NA
cdr3_nt: TGTGCCAGTAGTCCTCAGACTAGGCAAGAGACCCAGTACTTC
cdr3_aa: CASSPQTRQETQYF

j_call: TRBJ2-1
cdr3_length: 17
v_call: TRBV30
clone_size: NA
d_call: TRBD2
cdr3_nt: TGTGCCTGGAGTCTCATGCGGACTAGCGGTTACTACAATGAGCAGTTCTTC
cdr3_aa: CAWSLMRTSGYYNEQFF

j_call: TRBJ2-5
cdr3_length: 14
v_call: TRBV30
clone_size: few
d_call: TRBD2
cdr3_nt: TGTGCCTGGATCCCCCGCCTAGCGGGGGAGACCCAGTACTTC
cdr3_aa: CAWIPRLAGETQYF

j_call: TRBJ2-2
cdr3_length: 14
v_call: TRBV4-1
clone_size: few
d_call: NA
cdr3_nt: TGCGCCAGCAGCTTGATCGGGAGTACCGGGGAGCTGTTTTTT
cdr3_aa: CASSLIGSTGELFF

j_call: TRBJ1-5
cdr3_length: 17
v_call: TRBV7-9
clone_size: NA
d_call: TRBD1
cdr3_nt: TGTGCCAGCAGCTTCGGACAGGGGGATTATAGCAATCAGCCCCAGCATTTT
cdr3_aa: CASSFGQGDYSNQPQHF

j_call: TRBJ2-5
cdr3_length: 12
v_call: TRBV27
clone_size: NA
d_call: TRBD1
cdr3_nt: TGTGCCAGCAGCTACAGGGGTGAGACCCAGTACTTC
cdr3_aa: CASSYRGETQYF

j_call: TRBJ1-4
cdr3_length: 13
v_call: TRBV5-6
clone_size: NA
d_call: TRBD1
cdr3_nt: TGTGCCAGCAGCGGGGGACAGGTGGAAAAACTGTTTTTT
cdr3_aa: CASSGGQVEKLFF

j_call: TRBJ1-1
cdr3_length: 14
v_call: TRBV28
clone_size: NA
d_call: NA
cdr3_nt: TGTGCCAGCAGCCCCGTCGCAGGAGGCACTGAAGCTTTCTTT
cdr3_aa: CASSPVAGGTEAFF

j_call: TRBJ2-3
cdr3_length: 14
v_call: TRBV4-1
clone_size: NA
d_call: NA
cdr3_nt: TGCGCCAGCAGCCGACTGGCACCCACAGATACGCAGTATTTT
cdr3_aa: CASSRLAPTDTQYF

j_call: TRBJ1-4
cdr3_length: 13
v_call: TRBV28
clone_size: NA
d_call: NA
cdr3_nt: TGTGCCAGCAGATTCCCCTCGGTTGAAAAACTGTTTTTT
cdr3_aa: CASRFPSVEKLFF

j_call: TRBJ1-1
cdr3_length: 13
v_call: TRBV18
clone_size: NA
d_call: NA
cdr3_nt: TGTGCCAGCTCATTCACGGGAAACACTGAAGCTTTCTTT
cdr3_aa: CASSFTGNTEAFF

j_call: TRBJ2-7
cdr3_length: 15
v_call: TRBV15
clone_size: few
d_call: NA
cdr3_nt: TGTGCCACCAGCAGAGGATCTGGAGGGCCGGGAGAGCAGTACTTC
cdr3_aa: CATSRGSGGPGEQYF

j_call: TRBJ1-2
cdr3_length: 14
v_call: TRBV15
clone_size: few
d_call: TRBD1
cdr3_nt: TGTGCCACCAGCTCCAGGGGGCAAGGCTATGGCTACACCTTC
cdr3_aa: CATSSRGQGYGYTF

j_call: TRBJ1-5
cdr3_length: 15
v_call: TRBV5-1
clone_size: few
d_call: TRBD1
cdr3_nt: TGCGCCAGCAGCCTGACTGGGACAGTGGATCAGCCCCAGCATTTT
cdr3_aa: CASSLTGTVDQPQHF

j_call: TRBJ2-7
cdr3_length: 15
v_call: TRBV6-6
clone_size: NA
d_call: TRBD2
cdr3_nt: TGTGCCAGCAGTTACACGTCTAGCGGGAGTAACGAGCAGTACTTC
cdr3_aa: CASSYTSSGSNEQYF

j_call: TRBJ1-2
cdr3_length: 11
v_call: TRBV28
clone_size: NA
d_call: NA
cdr3_nt: TGTGCCAGCAGTCCATCCTATGGCTACACCTTC
cdr3_aa: CASSPSYGYTF

j_call: TRBJ2-3
cdr3_length: 15
v_call: TRBV5-4
clone_size: few
d_call: NA
cdr3_nt: TGTGCCAGCAGCTTGAGCAGGGGAGGCACAGATACGCAGTATTTT
cdr3_aa: CASSLSRGGTDTQYF

j_call: TRBJ2-2
cdr3_length: 16
v_call: TRBV30
clone_size: NA
d_call: TRBD2
cdr3_nt: TGTGCCTGGAGTACCGGGACTAGCGGAACCACCGGGGAGCTGTTTTTT
cdr3_aa: CAWSTGTSGTTGELFF

j_call: TRBJ1-2
cdr3_length: 13
v_call: TRBV5-4
clone_size: NA
d_call: NA
cdr3_nt: TGTGCCAGCACCACCTGGGGGGAAGGAGGCTACACCTTC
cdr3_aa: CASTTWGEGGYTF

j_call: TRBJ1-1
cdr3_length: 17
v_call: TRBV28
clone_size: NA
d_call: NA
cdr3_nt: TGTGCCAGCAGTGGGGCGGATACGATAGCCTTGAACACTGAAGCTTTCTTT
cdr3_aa: CASSGADTIALNTEAFF

j_call: TRBJ2-7
cdr3_length: 15
v_call: TRBV6-6
clone_size: few
d_call: NA
cdr3_nt: TGTGCCAGCAGTTACTTCGGACAGCCCTCCGAGCAATGGTACTTC
cdr3_aa: CASSYFGQPSEQWYF

j_call: TRBJ2-1
cdr3_length: 16
v_call: TRBV2
clone_size: NA
d_call: TRBD2
cdr3_nt: TGTGCCAGCAGAGAAGGGACTAGCGGACTTTACAATGAGCAGTTCTTC
cdr3_aa: CASREGTSGLYNEQFF

j_call: TRBJ2-7
cdr3_length: 13
v_call: TRBV13
clone_size: NA
d_call: NA
cdr3_nt: TGTGCCAGCAGGGGGGGACCAGCCTACGAGCAGTACTTC
cdr3_aa: CASRGGPAYEQYF

j_call: TRBJ1-5
cdr3_length: 14
v_call: TRBV27
clone_size: NA
d_call: NA
cdr3_nt: TGTGCCAGCAGTTTCGGGAGAGTGGGTCAGCCCCAGCATTTT
cdr3_aa: CASSFGRVGQPQHF